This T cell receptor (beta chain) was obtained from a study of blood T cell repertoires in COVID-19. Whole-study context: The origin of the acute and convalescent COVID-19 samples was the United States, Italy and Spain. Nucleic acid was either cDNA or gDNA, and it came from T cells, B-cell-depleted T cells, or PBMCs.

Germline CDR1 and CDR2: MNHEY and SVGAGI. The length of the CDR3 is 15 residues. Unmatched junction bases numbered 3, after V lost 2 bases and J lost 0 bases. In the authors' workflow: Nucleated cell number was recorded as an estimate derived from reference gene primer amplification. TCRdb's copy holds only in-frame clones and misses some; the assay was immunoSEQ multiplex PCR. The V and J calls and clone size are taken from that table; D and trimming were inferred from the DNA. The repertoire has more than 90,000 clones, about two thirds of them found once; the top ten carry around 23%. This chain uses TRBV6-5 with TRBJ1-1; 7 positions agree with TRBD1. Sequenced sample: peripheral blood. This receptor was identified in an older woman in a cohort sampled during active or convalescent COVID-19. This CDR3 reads CASSYAGQVNTEAFF. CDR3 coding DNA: TGTGCCAGCAGTTACGCCGGACAGGTGAACACTGAAGCTTTCTTT.